One and the same sample provided the 25 T cell receptor beta chains below, sequenced in a study of shared T cell receptors in the human thymus. The data were produced by immunoSEQ multiplex PCR, yet TCRdb's version contains in-frame clones alone and is incomplete. The table has 500,000 to 750,000 clones, around 89% seen once; the top ten hold around 0.0099%. The same sample was also studied in work on human thymus T cells.

The source material was thymocytes. These TCRs come from a boy under three years old with a congenital heart defect.

This clone was detected only a few times. Here the CDR3 DNA reads TGTGCCAGCAGTGTACCGGGACAGGGTACAAACATTCAGTACTTC. Translated, it gives CASSVPGQGTNIQYF. The rearrangement uses TRBV28 and TRBJ2-4, with 9 bases lining up with TRBD1. There are 15 residues in the CDR3. V trimming: 5 bases; J trimming: 6 bases; junction bases outside the gene matches: 8. From germline, CDR1 is MDHEN and CDR2 SYDVKM.

This rearrangement joins TRBV4-1 to TRBJ1-2; maybe TRBD1 (5 bases). V was trimmed by 3 bases and J by 4 bases, leaving 15 bases between them. CDR3 length equals 15 residues. Looked up from germline, CDR1 is MGHRA and CDR2 is YSYEKL. CDR3 in DNA: TGCGCCAGCAGCCAGGATCGCGACAGCCTCTATGGCTACACCTTC. Its translation: CASSQDRDSLYGYTF.

This chain connects TRBV27 to TRBJ2-1; 8 nucleotides agree with TRBD2. From germline, CDR1 is MNHEY and CDR2 SMNVEV (reference sequence). The junction had 4 bases not matched to a gene; V was cut back by 1 base and J by 2 bases. The CDR3 contains 16 residues. CDR3 nucleotides: TGTGCCAGCAGTTTATTGGCGGGAGGCACCTACAATGAGCAGTTCTTC. Its translation is CASSLLAGGTYNEQFF.

The rearrangement joins TRBV28 to TRBJ2-5, with D possibly TRBD2 on 6 matching bases. V was shortened by 5 bases and J by 0 bases, with 13 bases between the two germline ends. Per germline, CDR1 MDHEN and CDR2 SYDVKM. The CDR3 is made up of 15 amino acids. The CDR3 loop is CASSNSERDQETQYF. The CDR3 nucleotides are TGTGCCAGCAGTAATTCAGAGCGGGACCAAGAGACCCAGTACTTC. Combining the CDR3 with reference TRBV28 and TRBJ2-5 gives the whole variable domain DVKVTQSSRYLVKRTGEKVFLECVQDMDHENMFWYRQDPGLGLRLIYFSYDVKMKEKGDIPEGYSVSREKKERFSLILESASTNQTSMYLCASSNSERDQETQYFGPGTRLLVL.

This chain uses TRBV7-9 with TRBJ2-7, with D uncertain. CDR3 length equals 13 residues. V lost 5 bases to trimming and J lost 1 base, with 9 bases between them. CDR1 SEHNR and CDR2 FQNEAQ come from the germline V gene (reference sequence). The CDR3 nucleotides read TGTGCCAGCAGCGCTCAGGAATCCTACGAGCAGTACTTC. It is translated as CASSAQESYEQYF.

This clone was counted a single time. CDR3 coding DNA: TGTGCCAGTAGCGAAAGGTCAGGAGACAGGGATTGGAAAGGTGAAAAACTGTTTTTT. Amino acid sequence: CASSERSGDRDWKGEKLFF. The chain joins TRBV19 to TRBJ1-4, with TRBD1 matching over 7 bases. Germline V gene data show CDR1 as LNHDA and CDR2 as SQIVND (reference sequence). The CDR3 contains 19 residues. Trimming cost V 6 bases and J 7 bases; bases outside gene matches: 23. Full variable domain (outside the CDR3, taken from reference TRBV19 and TRBJ1-4): DGGITQSPKYLFRKEGQNVTLSCEQNLNHDAMYWYRQDPGQGLRLIYYSQIVNDFQKGDIAEGYSVSREKKESFPLTVTSAQKNPTAFYLCASSERSGDRDWKGEKLFFGSGTQLSVL.

The chain couples TRBV18 to TRBJ1-1; a possible D gene is TRBD1 (6 bases). The CDR3 has 13 residues. The V gene lost 4 bases and the J gene lost 4 bases, with 10 bases spanning the gap. The germline V gene has CDR1 KGHSH and CDR2 LQKENI. The CDR3 protein is CASSHRVGTEAFF. The CDR3 nucleotides are TGTGCCAGCTCACACAGGGTGGGCACTGAAGCTTTCTTT. The full variable domain, rest sourced from reference TRBV18 and TRBJ1-1, is NAGVMQNPRHLVRRRGQEARLRCSPMKGHSHVYWYRQLPEEGLKFMVYLQKENIIDESGMPKERFSAEFPKEGPSILRIQQVVRGDSAAYFCASSHRVGTEAFFGQGTRLTVV.

This chain joins TRBV18 and TRBJ2-7; 9 nucleotides align to TRBD1. V lost 0 bases and J lost 6; bases outside the gene matches: 3. Looked up from germline, CDR1 is KGHSH and CDR2 is LQKENI. The CDR3 is 14 amino acids. For the CDR3, the DNA is TGTGCCAGCTCACCACCGCAGGACAGGGGCGAGCAGTACTTC. It specifies CASSPPQDRGEQYF.

This clone was detected only a few times. V usage is TRBV19 and J usage is TRBJ2-7, with TRBD2 matching over 10 bases. CDR3 length: 16 amino acids. Germline CDR1 reads LNHDA; CDR2 reads SQIVND (reference sequence). Trimming cost V 3 bases and J 3 bases; bases outside gene matches: 8. The CDR3 DNA reads as TGTGCCAGTAGTATGTTTAGCGGGAGGACTTACTACGAGCAGTACTTC. This gives the protein CASSMFSGRTYYEQYF. Looking up the rest from reference TRBV19 and TRBJ2-7 gives the full variable domain: DGGITQSPKYLFRKEGQNVTLSCEQNLNHDAMYWYRQDPGQGLRLIYYSQIVNDFQKGDIAEGYSVSREKKESFPLTVTSAQKNPTAFYLCASSMFSGRTYYEQYFGPGTRLTVT.

The chain carries TRBV15 and TRBJ2-4, with 9 bases fitting TRBD2. J was trimmed by 4 bases and V by 1 base; bases with no gene match: 8. The germline CDR1 and CDR2 sequences are LNHNV and YYDKDF (reference sequence). The CDR3 totals 17 residues. CDR3 DNA sequence: TGTGCCACCAGCAGAGTATCAATAGCGGGAGAGAAAAACATTCAGTACTTC. Its translation: CATSRVSIAGEKNIQYF.

The J gene is TRBJ2-7, the V gene TRBV10-3; 7 bases are shared with TRBD2. The J segment lost 6 bases and the V segment lost 3 bases, leaving 14 bases of the junction unmatched. Germline V gene data show CDR1 as ENHRY and CDR2 as SYGVKD. The CDR3 contains 16 residues. CDR3 nucleotides: TGTGCCATCAGTGAAAAGGGAGCGGGGTTCTCCCGCGAGCAGTACTTC. Protein: CAISEKGAGFSREQYF.

Details on this clone: Other DNA sequences from this sample encode an identical CDR3 as well. V usage is TRBV7-6 and J usage is TRBJ2-5; D may be TRBD2 (6 bases). The CDR3 spans 16 residues. V lost 4 bases and J 4 bases, leaving 19 bases between the germline ends. Per the germline V gene, CDR1 is SGHVS and CDR2 is FNYEAQ. The CDR3 DNA is TGTGCCAGCAGCTCCGGACTGGCGGGAAAAACAGAGACCCAGTACTTC. Its protein is CASSSGLAGKTETQYF.

This clone was seen just once. The chain joins TRBV5-1 to TRBJ1-6; D ambiguous. The V gene's germline CDR1 is SGHRS and CDR2 YFSETQ. V lost 2 bases, J lost 6 bases, and 15 bases lay in between. CDR3 length: 16 residues. Here the CDR3 DNA reads TGCGCCAGCAGCTTTCCGGGTTCCTACTTTAATTCACCCCTCCACTTT. This encodes CASSFPGSYFNSPLHF.

This clone was seen a single time. The genes are TRBV11-2 and TRBJ2-7; a possible D gene is TRBD1 (7 bases). This CDR3 comprises 16 residues. Germline V gene sequence: CDR1 SGHAT, CDR2 FQNNGV. The V end lost 1 base, the J end lost 7 bases, and 20 bases lay between the germline ends. The CDR3 loop is CASSLVGQEGSREQYF. DNA for the CDR3: TGTGCCAGCAGCTTAGTCGGACAGGAGGGATCTAGGGAGCAGTACTTC.

J is TRBJ2-1 and V is TRBV4-1; TRBD2 matches 15 bases. In germline, CDR1 is MGHRA, CDR2 YSYEKL. The CDR3 contains 16 residues. V lost 5 bases, J lost 7 bases, and 6 bases stayed unmatched. This CDR3 reads CASSTDGLAGGNEQFF. In DNA form, the CDR3 reads TGCGCCAGCAGCACGGACGGACTAGCGGGAGGGAATGAGCAGTTCTTC.

This clone came up once. The V and J genes are TRBV14 and TRBJ1-1; weak D call: TRBD1 (6 bases). V lost 4 bases, J lost 6 bases, and 12 bases lay in between. Germline V CDR1 and CDR2: SGHDN, FVKESK. The CDR3 spans 13 residues. CDR3 DNA: TGTGCCAGCAGCCGAATAGGGGGAGCTGAAGCTTTCTTT. Translating gives CASSRIGGAEAFF.

V is TRBV28 and J is TRBJ1-5, with no clear D. The germline CDR1 and CDR2 sequences are MDHEN and SYDVKM. V was trimmed by 7 bases and J by 3 bases, leaving 25 bases between them. This CDR3 has 18 residues. The CDR3 DNA is TGTGCCAGCACAACAGCTGAGAAATCCGACGGGGTCAATCAGCCCCAGCATTTT. Protein: CASTTAEKSDGVNQPQHF.

V gene TRBV10-2 combines with J gene TRBJ1-1, with a tentative D call TRBD1 (6 bases). Between the trimmed V and J ends, which lost 7 bases and 7 bases, there was a span of 13 bases. Per the germline V gene, CDR1 is WSHSY and CDR2 is SAAADI. The CDR3 consists of 12 residues. CDR3 coding DNA: TGCGCCAGCATCCGGGGGGCGGGTGAAGCTTTCTTT. It translates to CASIRGAGEAFF.

The chain carries TRBV28 and TRBJ1-5; perhaps TRBD1 as D (5 bases). Trimming left V 2 bases short and J 0 bases short, with 11 bases between. This CDR3 spans 16 amino acids. CDR1 and CDR2 from the germline V gene are MDHEN and SYDVKM. The CDR3 protein is CASSLIGTVSNQPQHF. CDR3 sequence (DNA): TGTGCCAGCAGTTTAATTGGGACTGTTAGCAATCAGCCCCAGCATTTT. Based on the CDR3 plus reference TRBV28 and TRBJ1-5, the full variable domain is DVKVTQSSRYLVKRTGEKVFLECVQDMDHENMFWYRQDPGLGLRLIYFSYDVKMKEKGDIPEGYSVSREKKERFSLILESASTNQTSMYLCASSLIGTVSNQPQHFGDGTRLSIL.

The chain employs TRBV4-1 and TRBJ1-4; D is unresolved. Between the trimmed V and J ends, which lost 0 bases and 8 bases, there was a span of 13 bases. Germline CDR1 reads MGHRA; CDR2 reads YSYEKL. The CDR3 loop spans 15 amino acids. The CDR3 DNA reads as TGCGCCAGCAGCCAAGACCGGGCCCGCGGGGAAAAACTGTTTTTT. Translated, it gives CASSQDRARGEKLFF.

The sample holds one count of this clone. This chain uses TRBV4-3 with TRBJ2-7; 8 bases match TRBD2. V lost 0 bases and J lost 5; bases outside the gene matches: 12. The CDR3 is 17 amino acids. Germline V CDR1 and CDR2: LGHNA, YSLEER. The chain's CDR3 is CASSQEPAGTRPDEQYF. The CDR3 nucleotides read TGCGCCAGCAGCCAAGAACCCGCCGGGACTAGACCCGACGAGCAGTACTTC.

This clone was observed once. The chain couples TRBV5-1 to TRBJ2-6; 7 nucleotides agree with TRBD1. This CDR3 spans 19 amino acids. The V gene's germline CDR1 is SGHRS and CDR2 YFSETQ. J gave up 0 bases and V 5 bases, and 14 bases lay outside the gene matches. The DNA for the CDR3 is TGCGCCAGCAGTTTTGACCCCGGGACAGTAATCTCTGGGGCCAACGTCCTGACTTTC. It yields the protein CASSFDPGTVISGANVLTF.

The gene calls are TRBV9 and TRBJ2-2, with D possibly TRBD2 on 6 matching bases. Germline CDR1 is SGDLS and CDR2 is YYNGEE. V lost 0 bases to trimming and J lost 6 bases, with 15 bases between them. CDR3 length equals 16 residues. The CDR3: CASSVGETSMAGELFF. DNA of the CDR3: TGTGCCAGCAGCGTAGGTGAAACTAGCATGGCCGGGGAGCTGTTTTTT.

The chain uses TRBV5-1 and TRBJ2-1; unclear D gene. The CDR3 is 15 residues long. Germline lookup yields CDR1 SGHRS and CDR2 YFSETQ. Trimming shortened V by 3 bases and J by 0 bases, and 10 bases separated the two germline ends. Here the CDR3 reads CASSYRGSSYNEQFF. Here the CDR3 DNA reads TGCGCCAGCAGCTACCGAGGAAGCTCCTACAATGAGCAGTTCTTC.

The chain combines TRBV18 with TRBJ2-1; D is perhaps TRBD2 (5 bases). Germline V gene sequence: CDR1 KGHSH, CDR2 LQKENI. V lost 3 bases, J lost 2 bases, and 11 bases lay in between. The length of the CDR3 is 15 residues. CDR3 nucleotide sequence: TGTGCCAGCTCACCCCTCCAGGAGGCCTACAATGAGCAGTTCTTC. Translation gives CASSPLQEAYNEQFF.